This TCR beta chain comes out of a study of shared clonotypes between healthy human individuals (dated by TCRdb to about 2020). A note on the overall study: The cohort comprised two women and a few men aged 18 to 49 years. For each donor, CD4 naive and CD4 memory were each given three plates, CD8 naive was given two plates, and CD8 memory was given one plate. The study deeply sequenced blood TCR repertoires of about 5 healthy adults to estimate repertoire size and the extent of clonotype sharing between individuals. Different laboratories and diverse techniques were used to prepare libraries and sequence TCR repertoires, to increase sequencing depth and limit assay-specific biases. Between about 0.85 and 9.5 billion PBMCs per donor were obtained by leukapheresis. Results the study describes overall, beyond this receptor: Even with the large sequencing depth, rarefaction of the sorted-subset datasets indicated that sequencing was incomplete. The small number of donors limited the genetic and exposure-history diversity represented. Roughly 5% of naive CD4, 3.5% of naive CD8, about 2.1% of memory CD4, and 0.4% of memory CD8 clonotypes were shared across a few donors. Pairwise subsampling led to the expectation that sequencing depth would affect the degree of clonotype sharing among donors. Naive subsets generally had larger estimated clonotype richness than memory subsets did. Sampling was restricted to blood, and TCR repertoires in tissues likely differ from the TCR repertoires found in blood. Higher generation probabilities were observed for clonotypes shared by all four sorted-subset donors than for non-shared clonotypes.

As for this clone: It has no known antigen specificity. No base quality information exists; no much larger clone differs at one position.

TCR CDR3 regions were amplified from genomic DNA by multiplex PCR using the deep immunoSEQ assay. For each cell subset, the extracted genomic DNA was distributed evenly across all wells of several immunoSEQ 96-well plates, and each plate served as one replicate. Each replicate PCR for sorted subsets received roughly 200 ng genomic DNA, equal to roughly 33,000 T cell genomes. The purified libraries were quantified using a Qubit 3.0 fluorometer, sized with a Bioanalyzer 2100, and then quantified again using the KAPA Library Quantification kit. Every immunoSEQ 96-well plate was sequenced on a dedicated single-read 150-cycle Illumina NextSeq 550 flow cell. On the authors' methods: Because the immunoSEQ output included only junctional sequences and no quality scores, the filtering could not be the same as the filtering used for full-length reads. To assign V/J genes and CDR3, sequences were annotated using PyIR, a Python wrapper for IgBLAST v1.9, with IMGT germline references. Reads with weak V/J assignments (E-value above 1e-6), missing CDR3, stop codons, out-of-frame junctions, or ambiguous translated residues were removed. A V3J clonotype was defined by an identical inferred V gene, J gene, and CDR3 amino acid sequence. To compute the percentage overlap between repertoires, the number of shared unique clonotypes was divided by the size of the smaller repertoire. Repertoire richness was assessed with RTK rarefaction, the Chao1 estimator, and Recon v2.1 estimates of unobserved clonotypes. For all TCRbeta clonotypes obtained by the gDNA method from four donors, generation probabilities were computed with OLGA. TCRdb took this table from immuneACCESS and kept in-frame rearrangements with V and J called. Such tables lack part of the clones; where checked against another copy, unresolved V genes explain under half of the gap, and the rest is unexplained. That table supplies the V and J calls and clone size; D and trimming were determined from the DNA. For this sample there are about 1.9 million clones; around 93% appear just once. Of the sample, approximately 1.7% is held by the ten largest clones.

CD8 naive samples were obtained by positive selection for CCR7 among CD45RO-negative cells, yielding a CD45RA+CCR7+ population from which TemRA cells were excluded. The donors were healthy, HIV-negative adults who had no recently reported acute infections or vaccinations. Only Caucasian adults living in Nashville, Tennessee, USA were represented among the donors. Blood was obtained by leukapheresis, after which PBMCs were separated by Ficoll-Histopaque density gradient centrifugation and cryopreserved in liquid nitrogen vapor phase. Analytical flow cytometry was used to check the purity and quantity of every magnetically sorted T cell population. Each sorted fraction had its genomic DNA isolated and then quantified by UV absorbance on a Nanodrop 2000c. At the junction V is shortened by 4 bases and J by 5 bases, with 14 bases in between. Based on the germline V gene (reference sequence), the CDR1 and CDR2 sequences are LNHDA and SQIVND. The CDR3 holds 15 amino acids from the cysteine to the phenylalanine. Only the CDR3 DNA stays, 45 bases, in frame from base 1.

The receptor comes from a man between 18 and 29 years old in good health. Some clones in this sample may be carry-over from other donors' samples. The sample consisted of naive CD8+ T cells from PBMCs. Interpreted using the paper, the cell subset or site label stands for: CD45RA+CCR7+. The chain links TRBV19 with TRBJ1-4, and perhaps TRBD1 as D gene, on 5 matching bases. The nucleotide sequence reads TGTGCCAGTAGTAACCGGGACGGACGCAATGAAAAACTGTTTTTT. Its protein product is CASSNRDGRNEKLFF.